The clone carrying this T cell receptor (beta chain) was observed a handful of times. Antigen unknown. The data belong to a study of radiation and T cells in renal cell carcinoma. For the study at large: Nephrectomy followed 15 Gy stereotactic body radiation by 4 weeks.

The CDR3 covers 13 residues. Losses at the gene ends were 5 bases for V and 6 bases for J; bases not matched to a gene: 6. Looked up from germline, CDR1 is MRHNA and CDR2 is SNTAGT. Time point given: blood 2 weeks post-SBRT. Noted treatment: 15 Gy SBRT to primary tumor, nephrectomy 4 weeks later. Clear cell pathology was present in this patient's renal cell carcinoma. Using immunoSEQ multiplex PCR, the repertoire was profiled, and TCRdb retains in-frame clones only, with some absent. The sample has roughly 120,000 clones, about 81% seen once. Broader study findings: Pretreatment tumor biopsies were lacking, so baseline clonotypes are unknown. Top tumor clonotypes rose in blood 2 weeks post-radiation, then contracted.

This TCR derives from a woman in her fifties or sixties with renal cell carcinoma. This chain connects TRBV6-4 to TRBJ1-1, with 7 bases that match TRBD1. The starting material was blood, obtained from a patient whose treatment included radiotherapy and nephrectomy. The DNA of the CDR3 is TGTGCCAGCAGTCTTACAGGGGAATCTGAAGCTTTCTTT. Encoded protein: CASSLTGESEAFF.